This is a list of T cell receptor beta chains from one sample in a study of molecular identifiers for immune sequencing clone quantification. TCRdb reprocessed the PCR reads via MiXCR and lists one record per CDR3 protein. The table has hundreds of thousands of distinct CDR3 sequences, 25% seen once; the top ten hold around 0.78%. Sequences were obtained from naive CD8+ T cells from blood, with Jurkat cell RNA spiked in. The source is a human donor in good health. Some libraries in this study had Jurkat cell RNA spiked in. CDR3s include the opening cysteine and the closing phenylalanine or tryptophan. Each record gives: CDR3 DNA, CDR3 protein, V gene, clone size, J gene, D gene. A D gene is named only where the DNA matches it firmly. Not all rows give a size; the values are once, few, many and, for expanded clones, a class.

cdr3_nt: TGTGCCAGTTGGGGAGGCGGCGCATATGGCTACACCTTC; cdr3_aa: CASWGGGAYGYTF; v_call: TRBV19; clone_size: few; j_call: TRBJ1-2; d_call: .
cdr3_nt: TGTGCCAGCAGCTACCCTCCGAATATTCGGAACACTGAAGCTTTCTTT; cdr3_aa: CASSYPPNIRNTEAFF; v_call: TRBV11-2; clone_size: .; j_call: TRBJ1-1; d_call: .
cdr3_nt: TGCAGTGCTAGAGATCTGCTAACTAGCGGGACAGATACGCAGTATTTT; cdr3_aa: CSARDLLTSGTDTQYF; v_call: TRBV20-1; clone_size: many; j_call: TRBJ2-3; d_call: TRBD2
cdr3_nt: TGTGCCAGCAGTTTGGTGTTAGGGATTGAAGCTTTCTTT; cdr3_aa: CASSLVLGIEAFF; v_call: TRBV12-3/TRBV12-4; clone_size: many; j_call: TRBJ1-1; d_call: .
cdr3_nt: TGCGCCAGCAGCCAATCTGTGCAGGGGGAATATGGCTACACCTTC; cdr3_aa: CASSQSVQGEYGYTF; v_call: TRBV4-1; clone_size: few; j_call: TRBJ1-2; d_call: TRBD1
cdr3_nt: TGTGCCAGCAGTTTATTAGGACTAGCCGGGGAGCTGTTTTTT; cdr3_aa: CASSLLGLAGELFF; v_call: TRBV6-2/TRBV6-3; clone_size: many; j_call: TRBJ2-2; d_call: TRBD2
cdr3_nt: TGCAGCGTTGACACAGACTCCTACGAGCAGTACTTC; cdr3_aa: CSVDTDSYEQYF; v_call: TRBV29-1; clone_size: .; j_call: TRBJ2-7; d_call: .
cdr3_nt: TGTGCCAGCAGTTCCTTTTACGCTCCGAACACCGGGGAGCTGTTTTTT; cdr3_aa: CASSSFYAPNTGELFF; v_call: TRBV27; clone_size: .; j_call: TRBJ2-2; d_call: .
cdr3_nt: TGTGCCAGCAGCCTAGACACATTCACCGGGGAGCTGTTTTTT; cdr3_aa: CASSLDTFTGELFF; v_call: TRBV5-5; clone_size: many; j_call: TRBJ2-2; d_call: .
cdr3_nt: TGTGCCAGCAGTTTTGGTATCTCCTACGAGCGGTACTTC; cdr3_aa: CASSFGISYERYF; v_call: TRBV12-3/TRBV12-4; clone_size: .; j_call: TRBJ2-7; d_call: .
cdr3_nt: TGCAGCGTTAGAGCGCCTAGCTCCTACAATGAGCAGTTCTTC; cdr3_aa: CSVRAPSSYNEQFF; v_call: TRBV29-1; clone_size: .; j_call: TRBJ2-1; d_call: .
cdr3_nt: TGCAGTGCTAGAGGCCCGGGGGCGTTCGCGGGAAGCTCCTACGAGCAGTACTTC; cdr3_aa: CSARGPGAFAGSSYEQYF; v_call: TRBV20-1; clone_size: few; j_call: TRBJ2-7; d_call: .
cdr3_nt: TGTGCCAGCAGTGGACTAGACGACGGATTTAGCACAGATACGCAGTATTTT; cdr3_aa: CASSGLDDGFSTDTQYF; v_call: TRBV2; clone_size: many; j_call: TRBJ2-3; d_call: .
cdr3_nt: TGCGCCAGCAGCCCTACTAGCGGGAGTCTATACGAGCAGTACTTC; cdr3_aa: CASSPTSGSLYEQYF; v_call: TRBV5-1; clone_size: many; j_call: TRBJ2-7; d_call: TRBD2
cdr3_nt: TGTGCCAGCAGCCTAGGGGGACTTGAGCAGTTCTTC; cdr3_aa: CASSLGGLEQFF; v_call: TRBV6-2/TRBV6-3; clone_size: .; j_call: TRBJ2-1; d_call: .
cdr3_nt: TGTGCCAGCAGTATGAGCGGGGGGCTCCAAGAGACCCAGTACTTC; cdr3_aa: CASSMSGGLQETQYF; v_call: TRBV27; clone_size: .; j_call: TRBJ2-5; d_call: TRBD2
cdr3_nt: TGTGCCAGCAGCTTGGAAGGGGGGCGGGTTGAAGCTTTCTTT; cdr3_aa: CASSLEGGRVEAFF; v_call: TRBV13; clone_size: many; j_call: TRBJ1-1; d_call: .
cdr3_nt: TGTGCCAGCAGTTCCTTACAGGGGGCGGCAGATACGCAGTATTTT; cdr3_aa: CASSSLQGAADTQYF; v_call: TRBV12-3/TRBV12-4; clone_size: many; j_call: TRBJ2-3; d_call: TRBD1
cdr3_nt: TGCAGTACTAGAATCGACAGAGAGTACGAGCAATACTTC; cdr3_aa: CSTRIDREYEQYF; v_call: TRBV20-1; clone_size: .; j_call: TRBJ2-7; d_call: .
cdr3_nt: TGTGCCAGCAGCTTAGGACAGGGGCAGACCTACGAGCAGTACTTC; cdr3_aa: CASSLGQGQTYEQYF; v_call: TRBV7-2; clone_size: many; j_call: TRBJ2-7; d_call: TRBD1
cdr3_nt: TGTGCCAGCAGATCCCTGGGGGGACCCAACGAGCAGTACTTC; cdr3_aa: CASRSLGGPNEQYF; v_call: TRBV6-2/TRBV6-3; clone_size: few; j_call: TRBJ2-7; d_call: .
cdr3_nt: TGTGCCACCTCAGCCGCTAGCGGGCTGTACGAGCAGTACTTC; cdr3_aa: CATSAASGLYEQYF; v_call: TRBV19; clone_size: few; j_call: TRBJ2-7; d_call: TRBD2
cdr3_nt: TGTGCCAGCATTCACATAGGGACTAGCGGAACCTACGAGCAGTACTTC; cdr3_aa: CASIHIGTSGTYEQYF; v_call: TRBV6-5; clone_size: .; j_call: TRBJ2-7; d_call: TRBD2
cdr3_nt: TGTGCCACCGGGCGAGGAGACACCGGGGAGCTGTTTTTT; cdr3_aa: CATGRGDTGELFF; v_call: TRBV24-1; clone_size: many; j_call: TRBJ2-2; d_call: .
cdr3_nt: TGTGCCAGCGCAAGCAATCAGCCCCAGCATTTT; cdr3_aa: CASASNQPQHF; v_call: TRBV28; clone_size: .; j_call: TRBJ1-5; d_call: .
cdr3_nt: TGTGCCAGCAGCTTAGTTGCTTCCGAGCAGTACTTC; cdr3_aa: CASSLVASEQYF; v_call: TRBV7-9; clone_size: few; j_call: TRBJ2-7; d_call: .
cdr3_nt: TGTGCCAGCAGTTTAAGGACAGGGGTTAATCAGCCCCAGCATTTT; cdr3_aa: CASSLRTGVNQPQHF; v_call: TRBV12-3/TRBV12-4; clone_size: many; j_call: TRBJ1-5; d_call: TRBD1
cdr3_nt: TGCGCCAGCAGCCAAGTTCCCGGGACAGGGAGAGGATCCTACGAGCAGTACTTC; cdr3_aa: CASSQVPGTGRGSYEQYF; v_call: TRBV4-1; clone_size: .; j_call: TRBJ2-7; d_call: TRBD1